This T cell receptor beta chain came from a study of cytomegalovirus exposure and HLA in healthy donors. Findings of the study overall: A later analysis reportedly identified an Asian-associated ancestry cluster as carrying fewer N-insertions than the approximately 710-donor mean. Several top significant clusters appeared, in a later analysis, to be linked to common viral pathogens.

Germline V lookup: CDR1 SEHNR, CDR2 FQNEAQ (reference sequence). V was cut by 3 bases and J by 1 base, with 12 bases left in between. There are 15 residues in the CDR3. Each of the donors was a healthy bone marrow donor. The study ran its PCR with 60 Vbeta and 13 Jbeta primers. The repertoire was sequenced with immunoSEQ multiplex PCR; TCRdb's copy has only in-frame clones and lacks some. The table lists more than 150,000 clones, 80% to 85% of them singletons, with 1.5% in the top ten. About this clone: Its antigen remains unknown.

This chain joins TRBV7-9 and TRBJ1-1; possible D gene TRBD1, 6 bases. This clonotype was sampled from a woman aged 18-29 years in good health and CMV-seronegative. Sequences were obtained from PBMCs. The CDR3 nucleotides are TGTGCCAGCAGCTTTCTACAGGGACAGAACACTGAAGCTTTCTTT. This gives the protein CASSFLQGQNTEAFF.